Listed here are 19 T cell receptor beta chains from one sample, sequenced in a study of blood T cell repertoires in COVID-19. TCRdb keeps only in-frame clones here, not all; method: immunoSEQ multiplex PCR. The sample lists 200,000 to 250,000 clones, 87% occurring once. Sequenced input: peripheral blood. Source of these receptors: a woman aged 18-35 years who had recovered from COVID-19.

The CDR3 reads CASSQSLAENYEQYF. DNA for the CDR3: TGTGCCAGCAGCCAAAGCCTAGCGGAAAACTACGAGCAGTACTTC. The chain has TRBV3-1 (or the pseudogene TRBV3-2) and TRBJ2-7; 7 bases match TRBD2. Germline V lookup: CDR1 LGHDT, CDR2 YNNKEL (reference sequence). CDR3 length equals 15 residues. Germline trimming cut 2 bases from V and 3 bases from J; bases unmatched to any gene: 7.

The chain links TRBV6-6 to TRBJ1-5; unclear D gene. The CDR3 contains 15 residues. Per the germline V gene, CDR1 is MNHNY and CDR2 is SVGAGI (reference sequence). V lost 5 bases and J 0 bases, leaving 11 bases between the germline ends. This CDR3 reads CASSQTDYSNQPQHF. DNA of the CDR3: TGTGCCAGCAGTCAAACTGACTATAGCAATCAGCCCCAGCATTTT.

The chain links TRBV3-1 (or the pseudogene TRBV3-2) to TRBJ2-3; no reliable D call. CDR3 length equals 16 residues. Trimming removed 4 bases at V and 0 bases at J, with 14 bases between. The germline V gene encodes CDR1 LGHDT and CDR2 YNNKEL (reference sequence). CDR3 in amino acids: CASSRAFLTSTDTQYF. CDR3 DNA sequence: TGTGCCAGCAGCCGGGCGTTTCTAACAAGCACAGATACGCAGTATTTT.

The chain joins TRBV19 to TRBJ2-1; 11 bases fit TRBD2. Losses at the gene ends were 8 bases for V and 1 base for J; bases not matched to a gene: 4. Germline values: CDR1 LNHDA, CDR2 SQIVND (reference sequence). The CDR3 runs to 15 residues. CDR3 in amino acids: CASETSGESYNEQFF. The DNA for the CDR3 is TGTGCCAGTGAGACTAGCGGGGAGTCCTACAATGAGCAGTTCTTC.

The V call is TRBV4-2, the J call TRBJ2-7, with 11 bases lining up with TRBD2. V lost 5 bases to trimming and J lost 6 bases; unmatched junction nucleotides: 6. There are 14 residues in the CDR3. Looked up from germline, CDR1 is LGHNA and CDR2 is YNFKEQ. The CDR3 DNA sequence: TGTGCCAGCAGCGCTCGGGGACTAGCGGTCGAGCAGTACTTC. Its translation: CASSARGLAVEQYF.

The chain carries TRBV5-1 and TRBJ2-5; a weak D match, TRBD2 (5 bases). The germline gives CDR1 SGHRS, CDR2 YFSETQ. V shed 4 bases and J shed 4 bases, with 20 bases lying between them. CDR3 length equals 16 residues. The CDR3 reads CASSPEADIGRETQYF. In nucleotides, the CDR3 is TGCGCCAGCAGCCCGGAAGCCGATATAGGGAGAGAGACCCAGTACTTC.

This rearrangement joins TRBV2 to TRBJ1-2; D is uncertain. In germline, CDR1 is SNHLY, CDR2 FYNNEI. The CDR3 loop spans 14 amino acids. Trimming cost V 7 bases and J 1 base, with 13 bases left between them. CDR3 bases: TGTGCCAGCACGTTTGTGACAATTAACTATGGCTACACCTTC. Amino acid sequence: CASTFVTINYGYTF.

The chain carries TRBV28 and TRBJ1-5, with D hard to call. V lost 3 bases and J lost 2, with 20 bases in between. In germline, CDR1 is MDHEN, CDR2 SYDVKM. The CDR3 consists of 18 residues. CDR3 residues: CASSLWRDLTVGNQPQHF. In DNA form, the CDR3 reads TGTGCCAGCAGTTTGTGGAGAGATTTAACGGTGGGCAATCAGCCCCAGCATTTT. Based on the CDR3 plus reference TRBV28 and TRBJ1-5, the full variable domain is DVKVTQSSRYLVKRTGEKVFLECVQDMDHENMFWYRQDPGLGLRLIYFSYDVKMKEKGDIPEGYSVSREKKERFSLILESASTNQTSMYLCASSLWRDLTVGNQPQHFGDGTRLSIL.

The chain has TRBV6-5 and TRBJ2-3; D is perhaps TRBD2 (6 bases). The V gene lost 7 bases and the J gene lost 1 base, with 12 bases spanning the gap. Germline V gives CDR1 MNHEY, CDR2 SVGAGI. CDR3 length: 14 residues. The CDR3 protein is CASKGGGGTDTQYF. The CDR3 DNA is TGTGCCAGCAAAGGAGGCGGGGGCACAGATACGCAGTATTTT.

This rearrangement joins TRBV9 to TRBJ1-4; D is ambiguous. The CDR3 is made up of 14 amino acids. Between the trimmed V and J ends, which lost 0 bases and 7 bases, there was a span of 10 bases. CDR1 is SGDLS and CDR2 is YYNGEE in the germline V gene. The CDR3 protein is CASSVGPTGEKLFF. CDR3 DNA: TGTGCCAGCAGCGTAGGACCAACGGGTGAAAAACTGTTTTTT.

The gene calls are TRBV7-9 and TRBJ2-7; 13 bases fit TRBD2. The CDR3 sequence is 17 residues long. Per germline, CDR1 SEHNR and CDR2 FQNEAQ (reference sequence). Trimming at V came to 4 bases and at J to 3 bases, leaving 9 bases not matched to a gene. The CDR3 DNA reads as TGTGCCAGCAGCTCCTCCACCACTAGCGGGAGGGTCTACGAGCAGTACTTC. As protein: CASSSSTTSGRVYEQYF.

This clone turned up a few times. V gene TRBV19 combines with J gene TRBJ2-1, with D possibly being TRBD2 (6 bases). Trimming removed 5 bases at V and 9 bases at J, with 20 bases between. Per germline, CDR1 LNHDA and CDR2 SQIVND (reference sequence). The CDR3 has 15 residues. CDR3 loop: CASSGQVAERAEQFF. CDR3 nucleotides: TGTGCCAGTAGTGGTCAGGTAGCGGAAAGGGCTGAGCAGTTCTTC.

The chain carries TRBV4-1 and TRBJ2-7, with 10 bases identical to TRBD1. The CDR3 spans 14 residues. Germline CDR1 MGHRA, CDR2 YSYEKL. Trimming took 8 bases from V and 2 from J; bases not matched to a gene: 6. CDR3 amino acids: CASQLGQGAYEQYF. CDR3 sequence (DNA): TGCGCCAGCCAATTAGGACAGGGGGCCTACGAGCAGTACTTC.

The rearrangement joins TRBV7-2 to TRBJ1-1; 7 positions agree with TRBD1. Germline V lookup: CDR1 SGHTA, CDR2 FQGNSA. The ends lost 5 bases at V and 5 bases at J; junction bases unmatched: 11. The CDR3 spans 15 residues. CDR3 region: CASSPTGIVLTEAFF. The CDR3 DNA reads as TGTGCCAGCAGCCCGACAGGGATAGTTTTGACTGAAGCTTTCTTT.

This sequence joins TRBV10-3 and TRBJ1-1; D is uncertain. Looked up from germline, CDR1 is ENHRY and CDR2 is SYGVKD. Between the trimmed V and J ends, which lost 3 bases and 0 bases, there was a span of 11 bases. The CDR3 contains 15 residues. The chain's CDR3 is CAISEDPGMNTEAFF. CDR3 sequence (DNA): TGTGCCATCAGTGAAGATCCAGGAATGAACACTGAAGCTTTCTTT.

The chain links TRBV18 to TRBJ1-2, with 7 bases identical to TRBD1. Trimming took 4 bases from V and 2 from J; bases not matched to a gene: 1. The germline V gene has CDR1 KGHSH and CDR2 LQKENI. This CDR3 is 13 amino acids long. The DNA of the CDR3 is TGTGCCAGCTCACAACAGGGGAACTATGGCTACACCTTC. Its translation is CASSQQGNYGYTF.

The chain couples TRBV3-1 (or the pseudogene TRBV3-2) to TRBJ1-5; 9 bases match TRBD1. Looked up from germline, CDR1 is LGHDT and CDR2 is YNNKEL (reference sequence). V trimming: 3 bases; J trimming: 6 bases; junction bases outside the gene matches: 6. The CDR3 length is 15 residues. The CDR3 bases are TGTGCCAGCAGCCAGGGGACAGGGCAAGGTCAGCCCCAGCATTTT. It specifies CASSQGTGQGQPQHF.

The rearrangement uses TRBV19 and TRBJ2-7, with 8 nucleotides matching TRBD2. CDR3 length: 14 amino acids. Germline loops: CDR1 LNHDA, CDR2 SQIVND (reference sequence). V lost 3 bases and J lost 4; bases outside the gene matches: 5. CDR3: CASSILAGPYEQYF. The CDR3 nucleotides are TGTGCCAGTAGTATCTTAGCGGGGCCTTACGAGCAGTACTTC.

The genes are TRBV9 and TRBJ1-2; D is uncertain. Per germline, CDR1 SGDLS and CDR2 YYNGEE. V shed 0 bases and J shed 8 bases, with 8 bases lying between them. The CDR3 totals 12 residues. CDR3 sequence reads: CASSVGQRGYTF. The CDR3 nucleotides are TGTGCCAGCAGCGTAGGTCAGAGGGGCTACACCTTC.